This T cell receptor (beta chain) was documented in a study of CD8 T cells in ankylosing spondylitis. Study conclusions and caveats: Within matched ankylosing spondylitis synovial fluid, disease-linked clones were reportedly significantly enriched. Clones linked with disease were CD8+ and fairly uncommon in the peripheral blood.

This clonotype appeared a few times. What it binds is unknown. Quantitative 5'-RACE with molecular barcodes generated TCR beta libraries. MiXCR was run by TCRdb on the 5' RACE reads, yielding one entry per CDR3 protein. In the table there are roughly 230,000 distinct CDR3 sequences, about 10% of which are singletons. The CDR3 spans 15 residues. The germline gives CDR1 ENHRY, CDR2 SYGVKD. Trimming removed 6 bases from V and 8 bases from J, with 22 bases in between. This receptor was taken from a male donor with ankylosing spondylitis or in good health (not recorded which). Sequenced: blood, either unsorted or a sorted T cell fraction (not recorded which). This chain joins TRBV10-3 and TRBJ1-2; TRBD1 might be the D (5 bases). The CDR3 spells CAIRSKGLGLEGYTF. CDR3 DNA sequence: TGTGCCATCAGGAGTAAGGGGCTAGGGCTCGAAGGCTACACCTTC.